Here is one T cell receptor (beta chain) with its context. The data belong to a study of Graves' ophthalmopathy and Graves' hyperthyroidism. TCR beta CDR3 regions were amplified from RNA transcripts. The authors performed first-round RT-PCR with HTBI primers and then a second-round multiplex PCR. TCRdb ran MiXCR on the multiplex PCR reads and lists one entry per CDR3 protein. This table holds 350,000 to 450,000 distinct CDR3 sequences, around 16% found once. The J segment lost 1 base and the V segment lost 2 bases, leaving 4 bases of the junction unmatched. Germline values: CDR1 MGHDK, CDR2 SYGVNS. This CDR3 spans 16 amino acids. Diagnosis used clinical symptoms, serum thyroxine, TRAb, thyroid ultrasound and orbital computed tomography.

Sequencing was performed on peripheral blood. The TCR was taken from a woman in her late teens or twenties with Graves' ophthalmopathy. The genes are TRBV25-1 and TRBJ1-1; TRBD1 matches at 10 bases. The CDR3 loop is CASSEAGTGANTEAFF. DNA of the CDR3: TGTGCCAGCAGTGAAGCCGGGACAGGGGCGAACACTGAAGCTTTCTTT.